This T cell receptor (beta chain) is drawn from a study of T cells after posttransplantation cyclophosphamide. Overall study findings and caveats: After PTCy, TRB diversity resembled that of CNI/methotrexate controls. Tissue-infiltrating T cells from skin or gut overlapped little with blood T cells. Donor-recipient repertoire similarity was low at 1-2 months, rising over year one.

Treatment was busulfan-fludarabine conditioning, a marrow graft, and cyclophosphamide on days +3 and +4. This clone turned up a few times. Its antigen is not identified. A read error may produce the germline difference seen at one junction end. CDR3 length: 13 amino acids. CDR1 is SGHRS, CDR2 YFSETQ, per germline. The repertoire was sequenced with immunoSEQ multiplex PCR; TCRdb's copy has only in-frame clones and lacks some. Observed in the sample are around 7,500 clones, none of them singletons. This sequence joins TRBV5-1 and TRBJ2-2; D gene ambiguous. The TCR was taken from a male patient in his late teens or twenties who received an allogeneic stem cell transplant from an unrelated donor, was CMV-positive, and had acute and chronic GVHD. A share of the T cells may be of graft donor origin. Sequencing was performed on PBMCs, taken after allogeneic stem cell transplant with posttransplant cyclophosphamide. The CDR3 region is CAGSLLTTGELFF. The CDR3 DNA reads as TGCGCCGGCAGCTTGCTCACAACCGGGGAGCTGTTTTTT. Filled out from reference TRBV5-1 and TRBJ2-2, the complete variable domain reads KAGVTQTPRYLIKTRGQQVTLSCSPISGHRSVSWYQQTPGQGLQFLFEYFSETQRNKGNFPGRFSGRQFSNSRSEMNVSTLELGDSALYLCAGSLLTTGELFFGEGSRLTVL.